A single sample gave rise to the 24 T cell receptor beta chains below, sequenced in a study of blood T cell repertoires in COVID-19. The data were produced by immunoSEQ multiplex PCR, yet TCRdb's version contains in-frame clones alone and is incomplete. The data show 150,000 to 200,000 clones, about 81% seen once. The sequencing input was peripheral blood. Receptors were obtained from a human donor in a cohort sampled during active COVID-19.

V is TRBV30 and J is TRBJ1-2, with D possibly TRBD1 on 5 matching bases. This CDR3 has 12 residues. Per the germline V gene, CDR1 is GTSNPN and CDR2 is SVGIG (reference sequence). V was trimmed by 4 bases and J by 5 bases, leaving 11 bases between them. The CDR3 DNA reads TGTGCCTGGATGGGGCTAAGGTATGGCTACACCTTC. Its protein product is CAWMGLRYGYTF. Supplemented by reference TRBV30 and TRBJ1-2, the full variable domain reads SQTIHQWPATLVQPVGSPLSLECTVEGTSNPNLYWYRQAAGRGLQLLFYSVGIGQISSEVPQNLSASRPQDRQFILSSKKLLLSDSGFYLCAWMGLRYGYTFGSGTRLTVV.

This sequence joins TRBV30 and TRBJ2-1; 10 nucleotides align to TRBD1. The CDR3 sequence is 14 residues long. CDR1 is GTSNPN and CDR2 is SVGIG in the germline V gene (reference sequence). V lost 4 bases, J lost 8 bases, and 8 bases stayed unmatched. CDR3 residues: CAWTARDRGYEQFF. The CDR3 region has the DNA TGTGCCTGGACGGCTCGGGACAGGGGATATGAGCAGTTCTTC.

This clone was observed a single time. This chain joins TRBV13 and TRBJ2-7; 8 bases match TRBD1. The germline V gene has CDR1 PRHDT and CDR2 FYEKMQ (reference sequence). The CDR3 is made up of 14 amino acids. After removal of 4 bases from V and 6 bases from J, the junction contained 8 bases not matched to a gene. CDR3 nucleotide sequence: TGTGCCAGCAGCTCCGGACAGGGAACCCTCGAGCAGTACTTC. It translates to CASSSGQGTLEQYF.

The chain combines TRBV7-9 with TRBJ2-2; 9 nucleotides match TRBD1. The CDR3 spans 17 residues. Losses at the gene ends were 0 bases for V and 6 bases for J; bases not matched to a gene: 8. Germline V gene data show CDR1 as SEHNR and CDR2 as FQNEAQ (reference sequence). This CDR3 is CASSLARGQGKAGELFF. Written as DNA, the CDR3 is TGTGCCAGCAGCTTAGCGCGAGGACAGGGGAAGGCCGGGGAGCTGTTTTTT.

This chain joins TRBV5-1 and TRBJ2-5; 16 bases fit TRBD2. This CDR3 has 18 residues. Germline-derived CDR1 and CDR2 are SGHRS and YFSETQ. The junction had 7 bases not matched to a gene; V was cut back by 4 bases and J by 1 base. Here the CDR3 reads CASSEGLAGGNLQETQYF. CDR3 sequence (DNA): TGCGCCAGCAGCGAGGGACTAGCGGGGGGGAACCTCCAAGAGACCCAGTACTTC.

J is TRBJ2-7 and V is TRBV28; D possibly corresponds to TRBD2 (7 bases). Germline V lookup: CDR1 MDHEN, CDR2 SYDVKM. The V end was cut by 5 bases, the J end by 6 bases, with 17 bases between. This CDR3 has 14 amino acids. The CDR3 DNA sequence: TGTGCCAGCAGTCCTCGAGGGGGGGGCACCGAGCAGTACTTC. This gives the protein CASSPRGGGTEQYF.

The chain employs TRBV5-1 and TRBJ2-7; D might be TRBD2 (6 bases). Germline V CDR1 and CDR2: SGHRS, YFSETQ. The length of the CDR3 is 14 residues. With 4 bases removed from V and 3 bases from J, the gap between germline ends came to 14 bases. The CDR3 DNA reads TGCGCCAGCAGCGGCGGGACTTCAATCTACGAGCAGTACTTC. Translated, it gives CASSGGTSIYEQYF.

The chain recombines TRBV5-6 with TRBJ2-5, with D possibly TRBD1 on 5 matching bases. The CDR3 runs 16 residues. CDR1 is SGHDT and CDR2 is YYEEEE in the germline V gene. V was clipped by 2 bases and J by 1 base, with 15 bases between them. Written as DNA, the CDR3 is TGTGCCAGCAGCTTAAGGGGCCTTAACCCCCAAGAGACCCAGTACTTC. Its protein product is CASSLRGLNPQETQYF.

There are a few counts of this clone. The chain is built from TRBV27 and TRBJ1-5; a weak D match, TRBD1 (5 bases). The CDR3 contains 13 residues. CDR1 MNHEY and CDR2 SMNVEV come from the germline V gene (reference sequence). Trimming removed 2 bases at V and 9 bases at J, with 11 bases between. As DNA, the CDR3 is TGTGCCAGCAGTTTAGGGGCCTTAACGCCCCAGCATTTT. It is translated as CASSLGALTPQHF.

The chain joins TRBV6-5 to TRBJ2-7; a possible D gene is TRBD2 (6 bases). The ends were cut back, 6 bases at V and 6 bases at J, with 12 bases in the middle. Germline CDR1 is MNHEY and CDR2 is SVGAGI. CDR3 length: 12 amino acids. Written as DNA, the CDR3 is TGTGCCAGCAGGGGGGGACCGGGCGAGCAGTACTTC. It codes for CASRGGPGEQYF.

The chain employs TRBV9 and TRBJ2-3; D is undetermined. The V end lost 0 bases, the J end lost 0 bases, and 8 bases lay between the germline ends. The germline V gene has CDR1 SGDLS and CDR2 YYNGEE. The CDR3 spans 15 residues. As DNA, the CDR3 is TGTGCCAGCAGCGTAGCCCCCTCGAGCACAGATACGCAGTATTTT. Amino acids: CASSVAPSSTDTQYF.

In its sample, this clone was seen once. The rearrangement joins TRBV2 to TRBJ2-5, with 11 bases fitting TRBD2. Trimming at V came to 4 bases and at J to 1 base, leaving 2 bases not matched to a gene. Germline CDR1 SNHLY, CDR2 FYNNEI. The CDR3 totals 15 residues. Here the CDR3 reads CASSALAGGQETQYF. CDR3 nucleotide sequence: TGTGCCAGCAGTGCGCTAGCGGGGGGCCAAGAGACCCAGTACTTC.

The V call is TRBV10-3, the J call TRBJ2-2; TRBD1 matches 9 bases. The trim removed 6 bases at V and 5 bases at J, leaving 1 base unmatched. The CDR3 spans 13 residues. Germline V gives CDR1 ENHRY, CDR2 SYGVKD. Here the CDR3 DNA reads TGTGCCATCAGGGGGACAGGGACCGGGGAGCTGTTTTTT. This sequence encodes CAIRGTGTGELFF.

The rearrangement uses TRBV6-5 and TRBJ2-4, with TRBD1 matching over 11 bases. Per the germline V gene, CDR1 is MNHEY and CDR2 is SVGAGI. Losses at the gene ends were 6 bases for V and 5 bases for J; bases not matched to a gene: 3. The CDR3 spans 14 residues. The CDR3 protein is CASSGQGAENIQYF. The DNA for the CDR3 is TGTGCCAGCAGCGGACAGGGGGCGGAAAACATTCAGTACTTC.

The chain recombines TRBV6-1 with TRBJ1-1; D not resolved. This CDR3 region has 12 residues. The germline gives CDR1 MNHNS, CDR2 SASEGT. Trimming shortened V by 2 bases and J by 4 bases, and 5 bases separated the two germline ends. CDR3 DNA: TGTGCCAGCAGTGAATCCCGCACTGAAGCTTTCTTT. Its translation: CASSESRTEAFF.

The rearrangement uses TRBV6-5 and TRBJ2-7; maybe TRBD2 (6 bases). CDR3 length: 13 amino acids. Per germline, CDR1 MNHEY and CDR2 SVGAGI. Between the trimmed V and J ends, which lost 2 bases and 6 bases, there was a span of 11 bases. The CDR3 nucleotides are TGTGCCAGCAGTTACGGGCGGGGCGGCGAGCAGTACTTC. It codes for CASSYGRGGEQYF.

This sequence joins TRBV30 and TRBJ2-2; no clear D gene. The ends were cut back, 5 bases at V and 4 bases at J, with 8 bases in the middle. From germline, CDR1 is GTSNPN and CDR2 SVGIG (reference sequence). The CDR3 has 12 residues. The CDR3 loop reads CAWAYGTGELFF. The CDR3 region has the DNA TGTGCCTGGGCTTACGGCACCGGGGAGCTGTTTTTT.

About this clone: Germline and junction disagree at one end, which may indicate a read error. CDR3: CASSIGTGRYETQYF. The CDR3 nucleotides read TGTGCCAGTAGCATAGGGACAGGGCGTTACGAGACCCAGTACTTC. This chain uses TRBV19 with TRBJ2-5, with 9 bases aligning to TRBD1. This CDR3 has 15 residues. Germline assignment: CDR1 LNHDA and CDR2 SQIVND (reference sequence).

The V gene is TRBV10-1, the J gene TRBJ2-1, with 9 bases fitting TRBD1. This CDR3 is built from 12 residues. With V trimmed by 11 bases and J by 7 bases, 6 bases remained unmatched. In germline, CDR1 is WNHNN, CDR2 SYGVQD (reference sequence). CDR3 loop: CAAGTGRNEQFF. CDR3 nucleotides: TGCGCCGCCGGGACAGGGAGGAATGAGCAGTTCTTC.

This clone occurred once. The chain joins TRBV28 to TRBJ2-3, with 7 bases that match TRBD2. V lost 8 bases and J lost 10; bases outside the gene matches: 3. The germline CDR1 and CDR2 sequences are MDHEN and SYDVKM. This CDR3 contains 10 residues. The CDR3 region is CASQRGSQYF. DNA of the CDR3: TGTGCCAGCCAGCGGGGTTCGCAGTATTTT.

The chain employs TRBV5-1 and TRBJ1-6; TRBD1 matches 7 bases. The ends lost 3 bases at V and 5 bases at J; junction bases unmatched: 5. Germline assignment: CDR1 SGHRS and CDR2 YFSETQ. The CDR3 is 15 residues long. CDR3 protein: CASSSTGFNNSPLHF. The CDR3 DNA sequence: TGCGCCAGCAGCTCGACAGGGTTTAATAATTCACCCCTCCACTTT.

V gene TRBV14 combines with J gene TRBJ2-2; TRBD1 matches 10 bases. Germline V gene data show CDR1 as SGHDN and CDR2 as FVKESK. The CDR3 consists of 16 residues. Losses at the gene ends were 4 bases for V and 6 bases for J; bases not matched to a gene: 8. CDR3 sequence (DNA): TGTGCCAGCAGCCTACCGGGACAGGGGTTCCCCGGGGAGCTGTTTTTT. Translated, it gives CASSLPGQGFPGELFF.

The J gene is TRBJ2-7, the V gene TRBV6-5; perhaps TRBD2 as D (5 bases). Looked up from germline, CDR1 is MNHEY and CDR2 is SVGAGI. This CDR3 is built from 12 residues. V lost 9 bases to trimming and J lost 6 bases, with 15 bases between them. CDR3 nucleotide sequence: TGTGCCAGTGCTAGCACCCTACGCGAGCAGTACTTC. Its translation is CASASTLREQYF.

The V and J genes are TRBV7-2 and TRBJ1-2; TRBD1 might be the D (5 bases). The CDR3 is 16 amino acids. The V end was cut by 1 base, the J end by 4 bases, with 16 bases between. The germline V gene has CDR1 SGHTA and CDR2 FQGNSA. The CDR3 region is CASSLEGAGATYGYTF. The CDR3 DNA reads TGTGCCAGCAGCTTAGAAGGGGCAGGAGCTACCTATGGCTACACCTTC.